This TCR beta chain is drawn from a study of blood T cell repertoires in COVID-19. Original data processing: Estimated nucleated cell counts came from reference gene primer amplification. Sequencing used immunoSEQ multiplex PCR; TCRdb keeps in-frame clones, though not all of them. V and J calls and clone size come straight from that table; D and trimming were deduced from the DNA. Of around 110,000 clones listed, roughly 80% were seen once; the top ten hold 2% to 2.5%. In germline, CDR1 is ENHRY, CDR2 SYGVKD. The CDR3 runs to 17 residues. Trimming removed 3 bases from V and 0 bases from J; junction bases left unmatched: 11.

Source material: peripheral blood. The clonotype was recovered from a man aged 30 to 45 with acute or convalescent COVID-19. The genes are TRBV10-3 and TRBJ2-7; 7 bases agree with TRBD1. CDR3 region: CAISDGSGQAISYEQYF. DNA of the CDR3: TGTGCCATCAGTGATGGTTCCGGACAGGCCATCTCCTACGAGCAGTACTTC.